A selection of T cell receptor beta chains follows, all from one sample in a study of blood T cell repertoires in COVID-19. Using immunoSEQ multiplex PCR, the repertoire was profiled, and TCRdb retains in-frame clones only, with some absent. The data show 350,000 to 450,000 clones, with around nine tenths seen just once and under 3% held by the top ten. Specimen: peripheral blood. All receptors derive from a human donor in a cohort sampled during active COVID-19. Both conserved end residues are part of each CDR3. Fields, in order: V gene, D gene, J gene, clone size, CDR3 protein, CDR3 DNA. A D gene is named only where the DNA matches it firmly. Where a row states a size, it is once, few, many or the class of an expanded clone; other rows omit it.

v_gene: TRBV10-2; d_gene: .; j_gene: TRBJ2-5; abundance: .; CDR3aa: CASSGLEETQYF; CDR3nt: TGCGCCAGCAGTGGACTAGAAGAGACCCAGTACTTC
v_gene: TRBV7-6; d_gene: .; j_gene: TRBJ2-1; abundance: .; CDR3aa: CASSSRGGQTTYNEQFF; CDR3nt: TGTGCCAGCAGCTCCCGCGGGGGCCAAACCACCTACAATGAGCAGTTCTTC
v_gene: TRBV6-2/TRBV6-3; d_gene: TRBD1; j_gene: TRBJ2-3; abundance: .; CDR3aa: CASSYTQGASTDTQYF; CDR3nt: TGTGCCAGCAGTTACACCCAGGGGGCTAGCACAGATACGCAGTATTTT
v_gene: TRBV5-4; d_gene: .; j_gene: TRBJ1-3; abundance: .; CDR3aa: CASSLDRSSGNTIYF; CDR3nt: TGTGCCAGCAGCTTGGACAGAAGCTCTGGAAACACCATATATTTT
v_gene: TRBV9; d_gene: .; j_gene: TRBJ1-3; abundance: .; CDR3aa: CASSVSWGLGSGNTIYF; CDR3nt: TGTGCCAGCAGCGTATCCTGGGGCTTAGGCTCCGGAAACACCATATATTTT
v_gene: TRBV4-1; d_gene: TRBD2; j_gene: TRBJ2-1; abundance: .; CDR3aa: CASSLLAGSAAQFF; CDR3nt: TGCGCCAGCAGCCTTTTAGCGGGCTCCGCCGCGCAGTTCTTC
v_gene: TRBV6-8; d_gene: .; j_gene: TRBJ1-6; abundance: once; CDR3aa: CASSYYDRPYNSPLHF; CDR3nt: TGTGCCAGCAGTTACTACGACAGACCCTATAATTCACCCCTCCACTTT
v_gene: TRBV5-1; d_gene: .; j_gene: TRBJ2-2; abundance: .; CDR3aa: CASSLELAHTGELFF; CDR3nt: TGCGCCAGCAGCTTGGAGCTAGCTCACACCGGGGAGCTGTTTTTT
v_gene: TRBV7-3; d_gene: TRBD2; j_gene: TRBJ2-1; abundance: once; CDR3aa: CASSLSAGGYEQFF; CDR3nt: TGTGCCAGCAGCTTATCAGCGGGGGGGTATGAGCAGTTCTTC
v_gene: TRBV7-8; d_gene: .; j_gene: TRBJ1-3; abundance: .; CDR3aa: CASSLWSGSGNTIYF; CDR3nt: TGTGCCAGCAGCTTATGGTCAGGGTCTGGAAACACCATATATTTT
v_gene: TRBV6-5; d_gene: TRBD2; j_gene: TRBJ2-7; abundance: .; CDR3aa: CASRPSGDSSYEQYF; CDR3nt: TGTGCCAGCAGACCTAGCGGGGACAGCTCCTACGAGCAGTACTTC
v_gene: TRBV28; d_gene: .; j_gene: TRBJ2-5; abundance: .; CDR3aa: CASSSRHSKAETQYF; CDR3nt: TGTGCCAGCAGTTCCCGACACTCCAAGGCGGAGACCCAGTACTTC
v_gene: TRBV19; d_gene: TRBD2; j_gene: TRBJ2-5; abundance: .; CDR3aa: CASSKQELAGQETQYF; CDR3nt: TGTGCCAGTAGTAAGCAAGAACTAGCGGGACAAGAGACCCAGTACTTC
v_gene: TRBV25-1; d_gene: .; j_gene: TRBJ1-4; abundance: few; CDR3aa: CASSPRGVGGYEKLFF; CDR3nt: TGTGCCAGCAGTCCCCGGGGCGTGGGGGGATACGAAAAACTGTTTTTT
v_gene: TRBV30; d_gene: TRBD2; j_gene: TRBJ2-1; abundance: .; CDR3aa: CAWSDYGLAGRGEQFF; CDR3nt: TGTGCCTGGAGCGACTATGGGCTAGCGGGACGGGGTGAGCAGTTCTTC
v_gene: TRBV9; d_gene: TRBD1; j_gene: TRBJ1-4; abundance: few; CDR3aa: CASSPGTANEKLFF; CDR3nt: TGTGCCAGCAGCCCTGGGACAGCTAATGAAAAACTGTTTTTT
v_gene: TRBV4-1; d_gene: TRBD1; j_gene: TRBJ1-1; abundance: many; CDR3aa: CASSQVLDRENTEAFF; CDR3nt: TGCGCCAGCAGCCAAGTCCTCGACAGGGAGAACACTGAAGCTTTCTTT
v_gene: TRBV19; d_gene: .; j_gene: TRBJ1-2; abundance: once; CDR3aa: CASRLDRNYGYTF; CDR3nt: TGTGCCAGCCGCTTGGACAGAAACTATGGCTACACCTTC
v_gene: TRBV6-6; d_gene: TRBD1; j_gene: TRBJ1-1; abundance: .; CDR3aa: CASTNGQGIYTEAFF; CDR3nt: TGTGCCAGCACCAACGGACAGGGTATATACACTGAAGCTTTCTTT
v_gene: TRBV30; d_gene: .; j_gene: TRBJ1-5; abundance: .; CDR3aa: CAWRDSRNQPQHF; CDR3nt: TGTGCCTGGAGGGACAGTCGCAATCAGCCCCAGCATTTT
v_gene: TRBV7-6; d_gene: .; j_gene: TRBJ2-1; abundance: .; CDR3aa: CASSLRTEGRDSFYNEQFF; CDR3nt: TGTGCCAGCAGCTTAAGGACTGAAGGGCGGGACTCCTTCTACAATGAGCAGTTCTTC
v_gene: TRBV30; d_gene: .; j_gene: TRBJ2-6; abundance: medium-sized; CDR3aa: CAWGRSLSGANVLTF; CDR3nt: TGTGCCTGGGGCAGGTCCCTCTCTGGGGCCAACGTCCTGACTTTC
v_gene: TRBV5-6; d_gene: TRBD2; j_gene: TRBJ2-7; abundance: .; CDR3aa: CASSLPGLGGEYF; CDR3nt: TGTGCCAGCAGCTTGCCGGGACTCGGGGGGGAATACTTC
v_gene: TRBV5-1; d_gene: .; j_gene: TRBJ2-7; abundance: .; CDR3aa: CASSLNRGGEQYF; CDR3nt: TGCGCCAGCAGCTTGAACAGGGGGGGCGAGCAGTACTTC
v_gene: TRBV28; d_gene: TRBD1; j_gene: TRBJ2-7; abundance: few; CDR3aa: CASSLAGTGELQNSYEQYF; CDR3nt: TGTGCCAGCAGTTTGGCGGGGACAGGGGAATTGCAGAACTCCTACGAGCAGTACTTC
v_gene: TRBV4-1; d_gene: .; j_gene: TRBJ2-7; abundance: .; CDR3aa: CASSQDPSFQYEQYF; CDR3nt: TGCGCCAGCAGCCAAGACCCTAGCTTTCAGTACGAGCAGTACTTC
v_gene: TRBV2; d_gene: .; j_gene: TRBJ1-5; abundance: few; CDR3aa: CASTLEGLNQPQHF; CDR3nt: TGTGCCAGCACCCTTGAGGGACTCAATCAGCCCCAGCATTTT
v_gene: TRBV30; d_gene: TRBD2; j_gene: TRBJ2-1; abundance: .; CDR3aa: CAWRYKRGGQLNEQFF; CDR3nt: TGTGCCTGGAGGTATAAGCGGGGGGGCCAATTAAATGAGCAGTTCTTC
v_gene: TRBV30; d_gene: .; j_gene: TRBJ1-2; abundance: .; CDR3aa: CAWGGPSYGYTF; CDR3nt: TGTGCCTGGGGTGGGCCCTCCTATGGCTACACCTTC
v_gene: TRBV9; d_gene: .; j_gene: TRBJ2-5; abundance: .; CDR3aa: CASSVTPSTLRETQYF; CDR3nt: TGTGCCAGCAGCGTAACCCCTTCAACCCTGCGGGAGACCCAGTACTTC